This record looks at one T cell receptor (beta chain) sequence and its context. The antigen remains undetermined. Diagnosis of hyperthyroidism was new in patients aged 18 to 65, and its duration was under 2 months. Patients with uncontrolled infections, other autoimmune diseases, pregnancy or lactation were excluded. Fresh 10 ml peripheral blood yielded PBMCs. This sample is part of a study of T cells in Graves' hyperthyroidism and ophthalmopathy. TCR beta CDR3 regions were amplified from RNA. First-round RT-PCR of the TCR CDR3 relied on the HTBI primer set. TCRdb reprocessed the multiplex PCR reads with MiXCR, giving one entry per CDR3 protein. The profile shows about 560,000 distinct CDR3 sequences, around 17% of them singletons. The CDR3 is 13 amino acids. V was shortened by 10 bases and J by 5 bases, with 18 bases between the two germline ends. Germline V lookup: CDR1 MNHGY, CDR2 SAAAGT. Study results and limitations: Blood held most thyroid clonotypes expanded above 0.001 frequency.

The sample comprised blood. The chain is built from TRBV6-8 and TRBJ2-7; perhaps TRBD1 as D (5 bases). This clonotype was sampled from a young woman with Graves' hyperthyroidism. The DNA of the CDR3 is TGTGCCACCGAGGACACTGGGCGTCACGAGCAGTACTTC. Protein sequence: CATEDTGRHEQYF.